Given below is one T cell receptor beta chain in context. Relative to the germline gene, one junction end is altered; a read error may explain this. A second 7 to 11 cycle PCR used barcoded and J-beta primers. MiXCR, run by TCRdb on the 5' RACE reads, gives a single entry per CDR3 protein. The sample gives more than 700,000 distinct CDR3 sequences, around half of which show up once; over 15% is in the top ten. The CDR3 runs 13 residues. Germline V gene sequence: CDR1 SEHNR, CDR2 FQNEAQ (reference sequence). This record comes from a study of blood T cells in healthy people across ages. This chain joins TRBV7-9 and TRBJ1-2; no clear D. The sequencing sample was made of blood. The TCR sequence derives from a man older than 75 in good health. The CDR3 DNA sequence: TGTGCCTGCAGCTCTGGGCCCGCAAATGGCTACACCTTC. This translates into CACSSGPANGYTF.